The 11 T cell receptor beta chains given below trace back to one sample, sequenced in a study of shared clonotypes between healthy human individuals. The data were produced by immunoSEQ multiplex PCR, yet TCRdb's version contains in-frame clones alone and is incomplete. This table holds 2 million to 3 million clones, 93% found once. The specimen was naive CD4+ T cells from PBMCs. Stated subset: CD45RA+ positively selected. These receptors were obtained from a man aged 18 to 35 in good health. Some clones in this sample may be carry-over from other donors' samples.

The CDR3 sequence is CASSSRQGVGLAEAFF. CDR3 DNA sequence: TGTGCCAGCAGTTCACGACAGGGAGTGGGATTAGCTGAAGCTTTCTTT. The V call is TRBV28, the J call TRBJ1-1; 7 bases agree with TRBD1. The ends lost 4 bases at V and 6 bases at J; junction bases unmatched: 14. Germline lookup yields CDR1 MDHEN and CDR2 SYDVKM. This CDR3 is 16 amino acids long.

The chain uses TRBV19 and TRBJ1-1; D remains unclear. The V gene's germline CDR1 is LNHDA and CDR2 SQIVND (reference sequence). V lost 4 bases and J 2 bases, leaving 14 bases between the germline ends. CDR3 length: 15 residues. Here the CDR3 DNA reads TGTGCCAGTAGTAATCCGCTGACGAGAAACACTGAAGCTTTCTTT. Protein sequence: CASSNPLTRNTEAFF.

This rearrangement joins TRBV7-2 to TRBJ2-2, with D possibly TRBD1 on 5 matching bases. Germline V gives CDR1 SGHTA, CDR2 FQGNSA. This CDR3 has 16 residues. Trimming shortened V by 4 bases and J by 6 bases, and 18 bases separated the two germline ends. CDR3 protein: CASSSTGFRWPGELFF. The DNA of the CDR3 is TGTGCCAGCAGCTCCACAGGTTTTCGGTGGCCCGGGGAGCTGTTTTTT.

Comments on this clone: Other DNA variants within this sample encode the same CDR3. The V gene is TRBV6-5, the J gene TRBJ2-7; the match to TRBD1 covers 7 bases. This CDR3 contains 14 residues. Germline CDR1 is MNHEY and CDR2 is SVGAGI. V was pared by 3 bases and J by 2 bases, with 4 bases of the junction left unmatched. The CDR3 is CASSYLRGPYEQYF. CDR3 sequence (DNA): TGTGCCAGCAGTTATTTGAGGGGGCCCTACGAGCAGTACTTC.

The rearrangement joins TRBV6-5 to TRBJ2-3; 9 nucleotides align to TRBD2. There are 15 residues in the CDR3. Germline CDR1 MNHEY, CDR2 SVGAGI. Trimming at V came to 6 bases and at J to 5 bases, leaving 9 bases not matched to a gene. The CDR3 is CASSLSAGGGDTQYF. As DNA, the CDR3 is TGTGCCAGCAGCCTTAGTGCGGGAGGGGGAGATACGCAGTATTTT.

The DNA for the CDR3 is TGTGCCAGCAGTTTGGCAGCAGCAAATTTCGAGCAGTACTTC. This gives the protein CASSLAAANFEQYF. The chain has TRBV6-1 and TRBJ2-7, with no clear D. CDR1 is MNHNS, CDR2 SASEGT, per germline. The CDR3 totals 14 residues. Between the trimmed V and J ends, which lost 5 bases and 6 bases, there was a span of 17 bases.

This clone has a handful of counts. Other DNA sequences of this sample code for an identical CDR3. The chain joins TRBV18 to TRBJ2-5; no definite D call. Germline-derived CDR1 and CDR2 are KGHSH and LQKENI. CDR3 size: 14 residues. Trimming stripped 0 bases from V and 5 bases from J, with 10 bases between. The CDR3 coding sequence is TGTGCCAGCTCACCACCTGAAGTCCGGGAGACCCAGTACTTC. Its protein is CASSPPEVRETQYF.

The sample holds a few counts of this clone. This chain connects TRBV4-1 to TRBJ1-5; D call uncertain. The CDR3 runs 14 residues. The V end was cut by 3 bases, the J end by 2 bases, with 8 bases between. CDR1 is MGHRA and CDR2 is YSYEKL in the germline V gene. The CDR3 bases are TGCGCCAGCAGCCAGGTCCAGGGCAATCAGCCCCAGCATTTT. This translates into CASSQVQGNQPQHF.

This clone was seen once. In the same sample, other DNA sequences code for this CDR3. The chain combines TRBV5-1 with TRBJ2-5; tentative D call: TRBD1 (6 bases). The germline V and J ends were trimmed by 4 bases and 4 bases, with 11 bases remaining between them. The germline CDR1 and CDR2 sequences are SGHRS and YFSETQ. The CDR3 has 13 residues. CDR3 in amino acids: CASSPGQRETQYF. The CDR3 DNA reads TGCGCCAGCAGCCCAGGACAGAGAGAGACCCAGTACTTC.

As regards this clone: The same CDR3 can be traced to other DNA sequences in this sample. The chain is built from TRBV5-1 and TRBJ1-4, with no clear D. Germline assignment: CDR1 SGHRS and CDR2 YFSETQ. The V end was cut by 0 bases, the J end by 5 bases, with 5 bases between. This CDR3 contains 13 residues. The CDR3 protein is CASSLGPNEKLFF. In nucleotides, the CDR3 is TGCGCCAGCAGCTTGGGCCCGAATGAAAAACTGTTTTTT.

In regard to this clone: Germline and junction disagree at one end, which may indicate a read error. The chain has TRBV5-1 and TRBJ1-1, with D perhaps TRBD1 (6 bases). The CDR3 runs 13 residues. The V gene's germline CDR1 is SGHRS and CDR2 YFSETQ. The CDR3: CASSLVGGAEVIF. Written as DNA, the CDR3 is TGCGCCAGCAGCTTGGTCGGGGGGGCAGAAGTTATCTTT. The complete variable domain, with remaining parts taken from reference TRBV5-1 and TRBJ1-1, reads KAGVTQTPRYLIKTRGQQVTLSCSPISGHRSVSWYQQTPGQGLQFLFEYFSETQRNKGNFPGRFSGRQFSNSRSEMNVSTLELGDSALYLCASSLVGGAEVIFGQGTRLTVV.